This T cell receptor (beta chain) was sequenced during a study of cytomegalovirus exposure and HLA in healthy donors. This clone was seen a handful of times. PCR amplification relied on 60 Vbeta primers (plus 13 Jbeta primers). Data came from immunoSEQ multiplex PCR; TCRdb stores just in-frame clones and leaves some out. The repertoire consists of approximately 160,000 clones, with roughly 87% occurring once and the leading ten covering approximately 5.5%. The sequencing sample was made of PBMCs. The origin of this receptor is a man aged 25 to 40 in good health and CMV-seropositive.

CDR3 region: CASLFGGGATDTQYF. The CDR3 nucleotides are TGTGCCAGCCTGTTCGGCGGGGGGGCAACAGATACGCAGTATTTT. The gene calls are TRBV28 and TRBJ2-3; 9 nucleotides align to TRBD2. The J segment lost 3 bases and the V segment lost 8 bases, leaving 9 bases of the junction unmatched. The CDR3 contains 15 residues. Germline CDR1 reads MDHEN; CDR2 reads SYDVKM.